This TCR beta chain was recovered during a study of T cells in Graves' hyperthyroidism and ophthalmopathy. From RNA transcripts, TCR beta CDR3 regions were amplified. The HTBI primer set served for first-round RT-PCR of the TCR CDR3. One entry per CDR3 protein, called by TCRdb with MiXCR from the multiplex PCR reads. The sample holds 150,000 to 200,000 distinct CDR3 sequences, around 8.9% seen once. This CDR3 comprises 15 residues. Per the germline V gene, CDR1 is DFQATT and CDR2 is SNEGSKA (reference sequence). J lost 6 bases, V lost 4 bases, and 8 bases had no gene match. This clonotype was recorded many times.

V is TRBV20-1 and J is TRBJ2-3, with 12 bases fitting TRBD1. The sample comprised blood. The clonotype comes from a woman between 18 and 30 years old with Graves' hyperthyroidism that later progressed to Graves' ophthalmopathy. The CDR3 loop is CSATQGQGAGDTQYF. The CDR3, as DNA: TGCAGTGCTACCCAGGGACAGGGGGCAGGGGATACGCAGTATTTT.